This entry concerns a single T cell receptor beta chain. This entry belongs to a study of T cell changes during pregnancy in multiple sclerosis. The method was immunoSEQ multiplex PCR; TCRdb's version includes in-frame clones alone and lacks a portion of them. The sample has more than 45,000 clones; approximately 93% are singletons. Germline lookup yields CDR1 SGDLS and CDR2 YYNGEE. With V trimmed by 0 bases and J by 3 bases, 3 bases remained unmatched. This CDR3 region has 14 residues. The clonotype was recovered from a female donor with multiple sclerosis, enrolled in a pregnancy study. The sample consisted of CD8+ T cells from peripheral blood mononuclear cells, taken in the second trimester of pregnancy. The V and J genes are TRBV9 and TRBJ2-7; 7 bases map to TRBD1. The CDR3 DNA sequence: TGTGCCAGCAGCGTAGGACAGGGTGTCTACGAGCAGTACTTC. Residues: CASSVGQGVYEQYF.